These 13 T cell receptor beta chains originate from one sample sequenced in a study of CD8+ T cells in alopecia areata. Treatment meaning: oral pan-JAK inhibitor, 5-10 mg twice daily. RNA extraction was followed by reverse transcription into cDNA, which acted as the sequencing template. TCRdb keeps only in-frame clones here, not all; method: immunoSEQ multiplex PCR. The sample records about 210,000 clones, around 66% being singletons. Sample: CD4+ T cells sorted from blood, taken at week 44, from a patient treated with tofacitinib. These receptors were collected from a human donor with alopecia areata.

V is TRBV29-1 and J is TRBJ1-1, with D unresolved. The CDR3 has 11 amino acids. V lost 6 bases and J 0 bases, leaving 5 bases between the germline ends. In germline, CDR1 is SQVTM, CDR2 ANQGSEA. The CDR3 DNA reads TGCAGCGTGAAAATGAACACTGAAGCTTTCTTT. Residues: CSVKMNTEAFF.

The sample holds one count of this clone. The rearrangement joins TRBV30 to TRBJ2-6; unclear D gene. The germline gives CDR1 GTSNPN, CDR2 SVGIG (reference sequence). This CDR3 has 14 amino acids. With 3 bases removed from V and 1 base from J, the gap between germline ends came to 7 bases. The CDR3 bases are TGTGCCTGGAGCCGGATTTCTGGGGCCAACGTCCTGACTTTC. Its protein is CAWSRISGANVLTF.

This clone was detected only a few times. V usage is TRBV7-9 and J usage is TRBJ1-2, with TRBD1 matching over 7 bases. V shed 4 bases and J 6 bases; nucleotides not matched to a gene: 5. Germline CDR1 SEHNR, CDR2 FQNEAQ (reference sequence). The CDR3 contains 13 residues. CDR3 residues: CASSSQGMDGYTF. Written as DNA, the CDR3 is TGTGCCAGCAGCTCACAGGGGATGGATGGCTACACCTTC.

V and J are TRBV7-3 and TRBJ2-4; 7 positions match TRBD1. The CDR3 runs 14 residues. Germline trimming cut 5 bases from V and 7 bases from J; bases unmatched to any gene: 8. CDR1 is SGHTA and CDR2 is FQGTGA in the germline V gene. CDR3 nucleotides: TGTGCCAGCAGCCTGCCCGGGACAGACAACATTCAGTACTTC. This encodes CASSLPGTDNIQYF.

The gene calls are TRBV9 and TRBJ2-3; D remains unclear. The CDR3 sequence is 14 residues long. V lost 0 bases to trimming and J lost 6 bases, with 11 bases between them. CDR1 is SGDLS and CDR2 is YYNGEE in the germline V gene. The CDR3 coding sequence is TGTGCCAGCAGCGTAGATGTCGAAGCGGATACGCAGTATTTT. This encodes CASSVDVEADTQYF.

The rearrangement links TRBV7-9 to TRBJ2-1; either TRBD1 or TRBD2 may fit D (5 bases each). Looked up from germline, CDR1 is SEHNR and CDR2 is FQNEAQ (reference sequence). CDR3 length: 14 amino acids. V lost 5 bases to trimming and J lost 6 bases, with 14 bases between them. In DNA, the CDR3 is TGTGCCAGCAGCATAACCGGGACGATCAATGAGCAGTTCTTC. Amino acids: CASSITGTINEQFF.

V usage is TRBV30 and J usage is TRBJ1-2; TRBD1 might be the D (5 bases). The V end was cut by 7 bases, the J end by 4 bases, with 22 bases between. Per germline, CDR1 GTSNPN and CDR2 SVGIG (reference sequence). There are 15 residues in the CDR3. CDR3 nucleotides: TGTGCCTACAGAGGTAGGGGAAGCCTGGGCTATGGCTACACCTTC. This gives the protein CAYRGRGSLGYGYTF. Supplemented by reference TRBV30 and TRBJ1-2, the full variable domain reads SQTIHQWPATLVQPVGSPLSLECTVEGTSNPNLYWYRQAAGRGLQLLFYSVGIGQISSEVPQNLSASRPQDRQFILSSKKLLLSDSGFYLCAYRGRGSLGYGYTFGSGTRLTVV.

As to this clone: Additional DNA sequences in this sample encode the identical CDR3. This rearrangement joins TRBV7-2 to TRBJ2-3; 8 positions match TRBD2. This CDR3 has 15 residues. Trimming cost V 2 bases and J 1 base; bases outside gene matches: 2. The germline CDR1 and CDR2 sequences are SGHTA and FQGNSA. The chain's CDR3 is CASSLSGGRTDTQYF. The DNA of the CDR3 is TGTGCCAGCAGCTTAAGCGGGGGTCGCACAGATACGCAGTATTTT.

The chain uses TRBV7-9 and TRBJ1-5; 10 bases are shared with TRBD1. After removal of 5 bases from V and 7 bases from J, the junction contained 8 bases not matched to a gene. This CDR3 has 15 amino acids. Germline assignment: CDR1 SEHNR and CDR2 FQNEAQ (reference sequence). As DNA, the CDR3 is TGTGCCAGCAGCCCCGCCGGACAGGGGGGACAGCCCCAGCATTTT. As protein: CASSPAGQGGQPQHF. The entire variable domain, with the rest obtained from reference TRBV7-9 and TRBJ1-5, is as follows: DTGVSQNPRHKITKRGQNVTFRCDPISEHNRLYWYRQTLGQGPEFLTYFQNEAQLEKSRLLSDRFSAERPKGSFSTLEIQRTEQGDSAMYLCASSPAGQGGQPQHFGDGTRLSIL.

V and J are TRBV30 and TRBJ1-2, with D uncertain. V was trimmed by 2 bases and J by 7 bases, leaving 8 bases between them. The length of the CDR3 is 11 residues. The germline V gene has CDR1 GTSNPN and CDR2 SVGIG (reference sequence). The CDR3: CAWSSGVGYTF. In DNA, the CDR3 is TGTGCCTGGAGTAGTGGAGTTGGCTACACCTTC.

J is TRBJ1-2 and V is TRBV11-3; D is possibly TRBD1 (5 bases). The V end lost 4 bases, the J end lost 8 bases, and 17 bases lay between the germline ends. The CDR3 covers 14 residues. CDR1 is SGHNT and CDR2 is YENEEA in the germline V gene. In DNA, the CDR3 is TGTGCCAGCAGCTCGATAACAGGCCTCGGGGGCTACACCTTC. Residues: CASSSITGLGGYTF.

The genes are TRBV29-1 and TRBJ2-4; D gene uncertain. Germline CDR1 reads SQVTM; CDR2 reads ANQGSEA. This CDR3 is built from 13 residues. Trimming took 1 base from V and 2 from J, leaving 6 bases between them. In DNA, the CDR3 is TGCAGCGTTGAAGGAAGATCCAAAAACATTCAGTACTTC. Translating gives CSVEGRSKNIQYF.

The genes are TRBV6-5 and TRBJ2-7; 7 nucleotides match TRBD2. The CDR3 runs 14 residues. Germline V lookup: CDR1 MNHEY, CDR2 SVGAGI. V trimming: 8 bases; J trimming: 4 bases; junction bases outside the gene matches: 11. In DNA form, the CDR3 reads TGTGCCAGCGGCTACGGGACTAAACAATACGAGCAGTACTTC. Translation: CASGYGTKQYEQYF.